These 21 T cell receptor beta chains were sequenced from one sample in a study of control samples from healthy donors and cancer patients (dated by TCRdb to 2018 to 2020). Library creation used the immunoSEQ multiplex PCR assay. TCRdb stores this immuneACCESS table with in-frame sequences only. Part of the clones is absent; in the studies checked, under half of the shortfall reflects unresolved V genes, and no reason is known for the rest. This sample lists about 130,000 clones; more than 90% were detected once. The leading ten clones occupy roughly 6% of the sample. Sequenced material: blood. The receptors derive from a man younger than 35 in good health.

The V and J genes are TRBV27 and TRBJ2-1; a possible D gene is TRBD2 (6 bases). The CDR3 sequence is 13 residues long. Germline V gene data show CDR1 as MNHEY and CDR2 as SMNVEV (reference sequence). Trimming cost V 5 bases and J 7 bases, with 12 bases left between them. The CDR3 protein is CASSPGLANEQFF. The CDR3 bases are TGTGCCAGCAGTCCGGGACTGGCTAATGAGCAGTTCTTC.

The chain links TRBV6-5 to TRBJ1-5, with D unresolved. The CDR3 contains 14 residues. Germline CDR1 reads MNHEY; CDR2 reads SVGAGI. With 5 bases removed from V and 4 bases from J, the gap between germline ends came to 12 bases. CDR3 protein: CASSRWVGNQPQHF. The DNA of the CDR3 is TGTGCCAGCAGTCGTTGGGTTGGGAATCAGCCCCAGCATTTT.

The table lists this clone with a count of one. V gene TRBV7-9 combines with J gene TRBJ1-2; no reliable D call. V was trimmed by 1 base and J by 3 bases, leaving 12 bases between them. CDR1 and CDR2 (germline): SEHNR, FQNEAQ (reference sequence). The CDR3 covers 15 residues. CDR3 in DNA: TGTGCCAGCAGCTTAGACCGCGCCAGTCACTATGGCTACACCTTC. Protein: CASSLDRASHYGYTF.

The chain combines TRBV7-9 with TRBJ1-1; D is unclear. Germline values: CDR1 SEHNR, CDR2 FQNEAQ (reference sequence). Trimming shortened V by 1 base and J by 0 bases, and 6 bases separated the two germline ends. CDR3 size: 14 residues. The CDR3 reads CASSLGQVNTEAFF. The CDR3 bases are TGTGCCAGCAGCTTAGGTCAGGTGAACACTGAAGCTTTCTTT. Complete variable domain (other parts from reference TRBV7-9 and TRBJ1-1): DTGVSQNPRHKITKRGQNVTFRCDPISEHNRLYWYRQTLGQGPEFLTYFQNEAQLEKSRLLSDRFSAERPKGSFSTLEIQRTEQGDSAMYLCASSLGQVNTEAFFGQGTRLTVV.

J is TRBJ2-7 and V is TRBV18; 11 nucleotides agree with TRBD1. CDR1 KGHSH and CDR2 LQKENI come from the germline V gene. V shed 2 bases and J 6 bases; nucleotides not matched to a gene: 3. This CDR3 is 14 amino acids long. The CDR3 here is CASSPWTGGTEQYF. The CDR3 DNA reads as TGTGCCAGCTCACCATGGACAGGGGGCACCGAGCAGTACTTC.

The chain uses TRBV2 and TRBJ1-6, with D perhaps matching TRBD1 (5 bases). This CDR3 contains 14 residues. Germline V lookup: CDR1 SNHLY, CDR2 FYNNEI. V shed 6 bases and J shed 9 bases, with 15 bases lying between them. The CDR3 coding sequence is TGTGCCAGCAGGTCAGGGTACGGCGGTTCACCCCTCCACTTT. Its translation: CASRSGYGGSPLHF.

The chain is built from TRBV6-5 and TRBJ2-1; a possible D gene is TRBD2 (5 bases). This CDR3 is 15 amino acids long. The ends were cut back, 5 bases at V and 6 bases at J, with 17 bases in the middle. Germline lookup yields CDR1 MNHEY and CDR2 SVGAGI. CDR3 DNA sequence: TGTGCCAGCAGTCCCGGCGGGTTCGGCCGCAATGAGCAGTTCTTC. Its translation: CASSPGGFGRNEQFF.

The rearrangement links TRBV6-5 to TRBJ2-2; 11 bases are shared with TRBD2. The CDR3 has 14 amino acids. The germline gives CDR1 MNHEY, CDR2 SVGAGI. Germline trimming cut 6 bases from V and 3 bases from J; bases unmatched to any gene: 0. The CDR3 DNA reads as TGTGCCAGCAGACTAGCGGGGGACACCGGGGAGCTGTTTTTT. Translated, it gives CASRLAGDTGELFF.

The genes are TRBV25-1 and TRBJ2-3; the match to TRBD1 covers 11 bases. The junction had 8 bases not matched to a gene; V was cut back by 9 bases and J by 3 bases. The CDR3 is 15 residues long. Looked up from germline, CDR1 is MGHDK and CDR2 is SYGVNS. DNA of the CDR3: TGTGCCAGTACCGTGGACAGGGGGCAGACAGATACGCAGTATTTT. Translating it yields CASTVDRGQTDTQYF.

This chain connects TRBV30 to TRBJ1-2; D call uncertain. The V end was cut by 3 bases, the J end by 4 bases, with 12 bases between. Germline CDR1 is GTSNPN and CDR2 is SVGIG (reference sequence). The CDR3 has 13 amino acids. The CDR3 reads CAWRVMTSYGYTF. CDR3 nucleotide sequence: TGTGCCTGGAGGGTAATGACCTCCTATGGCTACACCTTC.

This chain uses TRBV2 with TRBJ2-1; no reliable D call. Per the germline V gene, CDR1 is SNHLY and CDR2 is FYNNEI. Trimming removed 4 bases at V and 6 bases at J, with 4 bases between. The CDR3 consists of 11 residues. The CDR3 sequence: CASSVSNEQFF. The CDR3 coding sequence is TGTGCCAGCAGTGTTAGCAATGAGCAGTTCTTC.

The CDR3 DNA sequence: TGTGCCAGTAGTTATTCTATTGGGTTGGTACCACTCTCTGGGGCCAACGTCCTGACTTTC. This sequence encodes CASSYSIGLVPLSGANVLTF. V and J are TRBV19 and TRBJ2-6; D unclear. The CDR3 covers 20 residues. Germline V CDR1 and CDR2: LNHDA, SQIVND (reference sequence). V was shortened by 5 bases and J by 0 bases, with 23 bases between the two germline ends.

The chain's CDR3 is CASSSQASYEQYF. CDR3 coding DNA: TGTGCCAGCAGTTCCCAGGCCTCCTACGAGCAGTACTTC. The genes are TRBV27 and TRBJ2-7; D is unclear. V was shortened by 4 bases and J by 0 bases, with 7 bases between the two germline ends. Germline loops: CDR1 MNHEY, CDR2 SMNVEV (reference sequence). The CDR3 totals 13 residues.

The V gene is TRBV27, the J gene TRBJ1-4; 8 nucleotides match TRBD1. CDR1 and CDR2 from the germline V gene are MNHEY and SMNVEV (reference sequence). The J segment lost 2 bases and the V segment lost 4 bases, leaving 9 bases of the junction unmatched. CDR3 size: 17 residues. The CDR3 DNA reads TGTGCCAGCAGTTATTCAGGGGGCGCGGCCACTAATGAAAAACTGTTTTTT. Its translation is CASSYSGGAATNEKLFF.

V is TRBV5-5 and J is TRBJ1-3; D perhaps matches TRBD1 (6 bases). Germline V gene data show CDR1 as SGHKS and CDR2 as YYEKEE (reference sequence). The ends were cut back, 1 base at V and 1 base at J, with 15 bases in the middle. The length of the CDR3 is 17 residues. Here the CDR3 reads CASSLFGQPTSGNTIYF. The DNA for the CDR3 is TGTGCCAGCAGCTTGTTTGGACAGCCGACTTCTGGAAACACCATATATTTT.

This clone was detected only once. The chain employs TRBV4-1 and TRBJ2-4, with D uncertain. CDR3 length equals 15 residues. The V end was cut by 5 bases, the J end by 0 bases, with 11 bases between. Germline V gene data show CDR1 as MGHRA and CDR2 as YSYEKL. The CDR3 bases are TGCGCCAGCAGCTCCCTCAGGTTAGCCAAAAACATTCAGTACTTC. It yields the protein CASSSLRLAKNIQYF.

V and J are TRBV30 and TRBJ2-1, with D unclear. The CDR3 is 11 amino acids. From germline, CDR1 is GTSNPN and CDR2 SVGIG (reference sequence). V was clipped by 1 base and J by 5 bases, with 3 bases between them. The CDR3 DNA reads as TGTGCCTGGAGTGGGGACAATGAGCAGTTCTTC. It specifies CAWSGDNEQFF. The whole variable domain, remainder taken from reference TRBV30 and TRBJ2-1, is SQTIHQWPATLVQPVGSPLSLECTVEGTSNPNLYWYRQAAGRGLQLLFYSVGIGQISSEVPQNLSASRPQDRQFILSSKKLLLSDSGFYLCAWSGDNEQFFGPGTRLTVL.

This rearrangement joins TRBV19 to TRBJ1-6, with 8 nucleotides matching TRBD1. CDR3 length: 13 amino acids. Germline CDR1 LNHDA, CDR2 SQIVND (reference sequence). Trimming cost V 9 bases and J 10 bases; bases outside gene matches: 8. The CDR3 DNA sequence: TGTGCCAGCGCCGGACAGGGTCGGTCACCCCTCCACTTT. Its protein is CASAGQGRSPLHF.

The chain combines TRBV19 with TRBJ1-1, with D possibly being TRBD1 (5 bases). V was trimmed by 1 base and J by 0 bases, leaving 12 bases between them. Germline assignment: CDR1 LNHDA and CDR2 SQIVND (reference sequence). The CDR3 sequence is 16 residues long. Here the CDR3 reads CASSIVQGVMNTEAFF. The CDR3 nucleotides read TGTGCCAGTAGTATAGTCCAGGGCGTAATGAACACTGAAGCTTTCTTT.

CDR3 region: CASSSPAGGPGELFF. The CDR3 DNA follows: TGTGCCAGCAGCTCGCCTGCGGGGGGGCCCGGGGAGCTGTTTTTT. The chain employs TRBV5-4 and TRBJ2-2, with 9 bases that match TRBD2. The V and J ends lost 3 bases and 6 bases, in that order; junction bases with no gene match: 6. Germline loops: CDR1 SGHNT, CDR2 YYREEE (reference sequence). The CDR3 is 15 amino acids.

The CDR3 sequence is CASSFPWWGAGNEQFF. CDR3 coding DNA: TGTGCCAGCAGCTTTCCCTGGTGGGGGGCCGGGAATGAGCAGTTCTTC. This sequence joins TRBV5-6 and TRBJ2-1; D is possibly TRBD1 or TRBD2 (6 bases each). Per germline, CDR1 SGHDT and CDR2 YYEEEE. CDR3 length: 16 amino acids. With 2 bases removed from V and 7 bases from J, the gap between germline ends came to 19 bases. The variable domain in full, completed from reference TRBV5-6 and TRBJ2-1, reads DAGVTQSPTHLIKTRGQQVTLRCSPKSGHDTVSWYQQALGQGPQFIFQYYEEEERQRGNFPDRFSGHQFPNYSSELNVNALLLGDSALYLCASSFPWWGAGNEQFFGPGTRLTVL.